This T cell receptor beta chain was found in a study of T-cell memory formation after mild COVID-19 (dated by TCRdb to the early 2020s). For context, the study as a whole: TCR sequence clusters from the two donors were found to be largely donor specific. In a couple of donors, T-cell clones that expanded and contracted after mild COVID-19 were tracked by sequencing TCRalpha and TCRbeta repertoires over time. The cohort was made up of two young adult volunteers, one female and one male, who were previously healthy. Paper-wide results and their limitations: Contracting CD4+ clones turned up mainly in the CM and EM memory subsets, whereas EMRA was where CD8+ clones were enriched. Whether the second-wave clones peaking on day 37 were SARS-CoV-2 specific was not confirmed. Clones that contracted from day 15 to 85 showed balanced CD4/CD8 phenotypes, whereas a second wave of clones that expanded from day 15 to 37 leaned towards CD4+. Some responding clones were detected in pre-infection memory, suggesting pre-existing cross-reactive memory T cells joined the SARS-CoV-2 response. Only a couple of mild cases were covered in the study, and larger cohorts including severe cases with pre-infection samples were considered necessary.

The sequencer listed for this sample is Illumina NovaSeq 6000. TCRalpha and TCRbeta cDNA libraries were built by 5'RACE with constant-segment primers, adding sample barcodes and unique molecular identifiers. RNA was extracted from every sample with Trizol reagent. Libraries were amplified in two PCR steps, with a second sample barcode and Illumina TruSeq adapters added in the second step. Sequencing of the libraries was done on an Illumina NovaSeq, producing 2 x 150 bp paired-end reads. The paper's processing steps were these. The reads were demultiplexed and collapsed into UMI-guided consensus sequences using migec v1.2.7. Using mixcr v2.1.11, UMI consensuses were aligned to TRA and TRB V and J templates and then assembled into clonotypes. A clonotype was counted as expanded or contracted only if both edgeR and NoisET called the change significant, with noise models trained on biological replicates. For edgeR calls, a false discovery rate-adjusted p below 0.01 and a log2 fold-change threshold of 1 were applied. As an exploratory analysis of dynamics, PCA with hierarchical clustering was applied to max-normalized trajectories of the 1000 most abundant clonotypes. Each responding clone was given a CD4 or CD8 phenotype based on the CD4+ and CD8+ repertoires, which had been sequenced separately. TCRdb's own reprocessing of the public reads used fastp at Q25 and MiXCR and kept productive beta chains. When rows share a CDR3 protein, they turn into one entry using the most common DNA and genes. These V and J calls originate from TCRdb's pipeline instead of the authors' own analysis. For this sample the table gives hundreds of thousands of distinct CDR3 sequences, of which roughly 17% were detected only once. Roughly 7.7% of the sample is in the top ten clones.

Ficoll-Paque density gradient centrifugation was the method used to isolate PBMCs. The CDR1 and CDR2 encoded by the germline V gene are SGHRS and YFSETQ. Counted from cysteine to phenylalanine, this CDR3 has 12 amino acids. Only the CDR3 part of the read is kept: 36 bases, read in frame from the first base. At the junction V is shortened by 7 bases and J by 8 bases, with 12 bases in between. Regarding this clonotype: It lacks a known antigen. Base qualities are not provided; no much larger clone lies one nucleotide away.

The TCR was taken from an adult woman who had mild COVID-19 (a few samples of this study predate the infection). The sample titles of this study are shuffled in the database, so cell type and time point are left out; the donor was told from shared clones. The sequenced sample consisted of PBMCs or a T cell subset sorted from them (not recorded which). In this chain, TRBV5-1 is recombined with TRBJ2-2; the D gene remains uncertain. The CDR3 region: CASGKDRGELFF. DNA sequence: TGCGCCAGCGGAAAAGACCGGGGGGAGCTGTTTTTT.